This entry describes one T cell receptor (beta chain). The antigen remains undetermined. RNA totalling roughly 0.45 to 1 ug underwent reverse transcription with random hexamers. A multiplex approach, immunoSEQ multiplex PCR, amplified TCR beta CDR3 across 54 Vbeta and 13 Jbeta. TCRdb reprocessed the immunoSEQ multiplex PCR reads via MiXCR and lists one record per CDR3 protein. The sample records about 200,000 distinct CDR3 sequences, around 95% being singletons. This sample was included in a study of CD8 T cells in Susac syndrome. Study results and caveats: The authors acknowledged that the study's TCR sequencing and HLA analysis involved relatively few individuals.

Sequencing of TCR beta was carried out in blood CD8+ and CD4+ T cells. This CDR3 has 11 amino acids. Trimming left V 3 bases short and J 10 bases short, with 7 bases between. CDR1 LGHNT and CDR2 FRNRAP come from the germline V gene. This TCR was sampled from a human donor in good health. The sequenced sample was CD4+ T cells from PBMCs. This chain joins TRBV12-5 and TRBJ2-1; the D gene is possibly TRBD1 (5 bases). CDR3 DNA sequence: TGTGCTAGTGGTTTCGACAGAGAGCAGTTCTTC. Its protein is CASGFDREQFF.